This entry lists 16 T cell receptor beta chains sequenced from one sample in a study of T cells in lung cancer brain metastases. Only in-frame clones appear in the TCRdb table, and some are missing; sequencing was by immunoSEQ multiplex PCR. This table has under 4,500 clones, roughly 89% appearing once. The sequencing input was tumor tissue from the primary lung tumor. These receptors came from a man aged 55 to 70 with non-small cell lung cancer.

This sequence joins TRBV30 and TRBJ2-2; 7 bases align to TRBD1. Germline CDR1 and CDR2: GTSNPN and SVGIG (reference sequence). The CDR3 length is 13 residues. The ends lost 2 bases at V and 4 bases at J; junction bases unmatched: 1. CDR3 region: CAWSRGRTGELFF. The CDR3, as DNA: TGTGCCTGGAGTAGGGGGCGCACCGGGGAGCTGTTTTTT.

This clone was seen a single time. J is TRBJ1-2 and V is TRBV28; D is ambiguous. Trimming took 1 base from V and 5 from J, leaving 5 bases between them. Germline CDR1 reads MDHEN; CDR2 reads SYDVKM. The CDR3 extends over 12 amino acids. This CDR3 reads CASSLLDYGYTF. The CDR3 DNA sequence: TGTGCCAGCAGTTTATTGGATTATGGCTACACCTTC.

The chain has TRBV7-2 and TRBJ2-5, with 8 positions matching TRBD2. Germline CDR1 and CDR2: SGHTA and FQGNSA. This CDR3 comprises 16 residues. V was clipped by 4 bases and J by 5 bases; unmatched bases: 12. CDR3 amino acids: CASSSEGGRRGETQYF. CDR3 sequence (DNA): TGTGCCAGCAGCTCGGAGGGCGGGAGGAGGGGTGAGACCCAGTACTTC.

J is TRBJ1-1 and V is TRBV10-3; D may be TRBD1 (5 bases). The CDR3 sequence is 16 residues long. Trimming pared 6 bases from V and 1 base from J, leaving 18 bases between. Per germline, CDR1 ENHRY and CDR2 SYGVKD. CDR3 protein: CAISGTFVVANTEAFF. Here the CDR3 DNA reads TGTGCCATCAGCGGGACGTTTGTAGTAGCGAACACTGAAGCTTTCTTT.

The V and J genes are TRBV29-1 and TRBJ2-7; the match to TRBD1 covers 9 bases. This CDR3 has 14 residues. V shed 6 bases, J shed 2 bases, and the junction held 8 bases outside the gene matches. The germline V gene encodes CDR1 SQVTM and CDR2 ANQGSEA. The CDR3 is CSVKRGTGTYEQYF. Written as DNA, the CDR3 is TGCAGCGTCAAAAGAGGGACAGGGACCTACGAGCAGTACTTC.

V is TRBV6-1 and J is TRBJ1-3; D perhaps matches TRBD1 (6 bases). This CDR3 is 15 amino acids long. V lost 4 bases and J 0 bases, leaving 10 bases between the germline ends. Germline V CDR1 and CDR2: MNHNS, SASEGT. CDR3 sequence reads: CASSGRTASGNTIYF. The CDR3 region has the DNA TGTGCCAGCAGTGGTCGGACAGCCTCTGGAAACACCATATATTTT.

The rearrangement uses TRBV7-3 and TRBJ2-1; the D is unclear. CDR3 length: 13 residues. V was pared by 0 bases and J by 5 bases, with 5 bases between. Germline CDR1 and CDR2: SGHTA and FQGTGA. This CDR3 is CASSLTPDNEQFF. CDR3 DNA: TGTGCCAGCAGCTTAACCCCCGACAATGAGCAGTTCTTC.

The chain's CDR3 is CASSQGATNNSPLHF. The DNA of the CDR3 is TGCGCCAGCAGCCAGGGGGCGACAAATAATTCACCCCTCCACTTT. The chain uses TRBV4-1 and TRBJ1-6, with D perhaps matching TRBD1 (6 bases). This CDR3 region has 15 residues. V lost 3 bases, J lost 5 bases, and 11 bases lay in between. CDR1 and CDR2 (germline): MGHRA, YSYEKL.

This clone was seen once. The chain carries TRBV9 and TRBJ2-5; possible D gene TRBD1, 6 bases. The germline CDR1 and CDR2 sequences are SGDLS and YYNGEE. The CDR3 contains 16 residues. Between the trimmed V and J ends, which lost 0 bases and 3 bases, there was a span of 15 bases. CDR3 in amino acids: CASSVGGLGSKETQYF. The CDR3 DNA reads TGTGCCAGCAGCGTAGGGGGGCTGGGCAGTAAAGAGACCCAGTACTTC.

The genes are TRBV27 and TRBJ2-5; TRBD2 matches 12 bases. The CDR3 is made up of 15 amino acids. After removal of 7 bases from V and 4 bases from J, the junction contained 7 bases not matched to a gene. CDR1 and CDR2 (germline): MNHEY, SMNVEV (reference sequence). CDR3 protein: CASNLTSGRGETQYF. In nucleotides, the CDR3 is TGTGCCAGCAATTTGACTAGCGGGAGAGGAGAGACCCAGTACTTC.

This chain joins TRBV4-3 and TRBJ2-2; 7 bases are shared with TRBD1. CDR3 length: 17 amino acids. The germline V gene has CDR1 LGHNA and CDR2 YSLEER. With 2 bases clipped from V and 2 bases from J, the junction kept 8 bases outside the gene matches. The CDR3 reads CASSQSRDRINTGELFF. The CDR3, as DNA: TGCGCCAGCAGCCAATCCCGGGACAGAATTAACACCGGGGAGCTGTTTTTT.

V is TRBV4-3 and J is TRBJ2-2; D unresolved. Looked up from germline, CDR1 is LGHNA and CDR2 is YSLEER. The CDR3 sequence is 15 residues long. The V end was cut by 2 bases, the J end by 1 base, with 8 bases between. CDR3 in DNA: TGCGCCAGCAGCCAAAAACCAGGGAACACCGGGGAGCTGTTTTTT. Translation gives CASSQKPGNTGELFF.

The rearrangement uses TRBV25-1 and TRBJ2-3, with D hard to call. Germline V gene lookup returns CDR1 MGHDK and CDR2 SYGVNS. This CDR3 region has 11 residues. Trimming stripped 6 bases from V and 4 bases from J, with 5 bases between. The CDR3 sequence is CASSNADTQYF. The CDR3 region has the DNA TGTGCCAGCAGCAACGCAGATACGCAGTATTTT.

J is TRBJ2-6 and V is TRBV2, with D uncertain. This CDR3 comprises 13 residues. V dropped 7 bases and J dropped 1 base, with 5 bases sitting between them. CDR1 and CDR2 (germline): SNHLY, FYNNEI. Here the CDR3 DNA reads TGTGCCAGCATGGAGTCTGGGGCCAACGTCCTGACTTTC. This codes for CASMESGANVLTF.

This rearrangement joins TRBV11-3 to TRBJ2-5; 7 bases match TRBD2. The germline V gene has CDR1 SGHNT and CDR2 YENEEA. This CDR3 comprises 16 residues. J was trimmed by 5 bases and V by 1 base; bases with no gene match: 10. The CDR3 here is CASSLGGRPSRETQYF. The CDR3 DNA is TGTGCCAGCAGCTTAGGCGGGAGACCTAGTCGGGAGACCCAGTACTTC. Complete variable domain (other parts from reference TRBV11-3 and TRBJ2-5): EAGVVQSPRYKIIEKKQPVAFWCNPISGHNTLYWYLQNLGQGPELLIRYENEEAVDDSQLPKDRFSAERLKGVDSTLKIQPAELGDSAVYLCASSLGGRPSRETQYFGPGTRLLVL.

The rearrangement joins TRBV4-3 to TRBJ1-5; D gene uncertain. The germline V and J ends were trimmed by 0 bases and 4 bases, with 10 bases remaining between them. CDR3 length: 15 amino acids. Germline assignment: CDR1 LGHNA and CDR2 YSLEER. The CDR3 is CASSQDGRWNQPQHF. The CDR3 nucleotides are TGCGCCAGCAGCCAAGATGGCAGGTGGAATCAGCCCCAGCATTTT.